Listed below are T cell receptor beta chains from one sample, sequenced in a study of T cells in Graves' hyperthyroidism and ophthalmopathy. A single record per CDR3 protein comes from TCRdb applying MiXCR to the multiplex PCR reads. The table lists around 350,000 distinct CDR3 sequences, 13% of them singletons. Sequencing was done on a sample of blood. These receptors originate from a woman under 30 with Graves' hyperthyroidism. Both conserved end residues are part of each CDR3. D genes are given only for firm matches. The size field is filled for only some rows; it gives once, few, many or a size class.

abundance,j_gene,d_gene,v_gene,CDR3aa,CDR3nt
.,TRBJ2-7,.,TRBV20-1,CSAGGEAPYEQYF,TGCAGTGCCGGAGGGGAAGCTCCCTACGAGCAGTACTTC
once,TRBJ2-7,.,TRBV6-1,CASTSGDPYEQYF,TGTGCCAGCACCTCAGGGGATCCCTACGAGCAGTACTTC
many,TRBJ1-2,TRBD1,TRBV12-3/TRBV12-4,CASTPDRDPSDYTF,TGTGCCAGCACCCCAGACAGGGACCCCTCCGACTACACCTTC
.,TRBJ2-3,TRBD1,TRBV9,CASSHRGEVPDAQYF,TGTGCCAGCAGCCACAGGGGAGAGGTTCCAGATGCGCAGTATTTT
many,TRBJ1-3,.,TRBV5-1,CASSADGSSGNTIYF,TGCGCCAGCAGCGCGGACGGTAGCTCTGGAAACACCATATATTTT
many,TRBJ1-6,TRBD1,TRBV10-3,CAIHPGGTGQGRSYNSPLHF,TGTGCCATCCACCCGGGCGGCACGGGACAGGGGCGCTCCTATAATTCACCCCTCCACTTT
many,TRBJ2-1,.,TRBV24-1,CATSHGGAESYNEQFF,TGTGCCACCAGTCATGGGGGGGCCGAGTCCTACAATGAGCAGTTCTTC
many,TRBJ1-6,.,TRBV11-1,CASSSGGRTSSYNSPLHF,TGTGCCAGCAGCTCGGGAGGAAGAACGAGCTCCTATAATTCACCCCTCCACTTT
few,TRBJ2-3,TRBD2,TRBV27,CATSGLDGTDTQYF,TGTGCCACTTCGGGACTAGATGGCACAGATACGCAGTATTTT
few,TRBJ2-2,.,TRBV19,CASKGVTGELFF,TGTGCCAGTAAAGGAGTCACCGGGGAGCTGTTTTTT
few,TRBJ2-5,.,TRBV12-3/TRBV12-4,CASSFSGSQETQYF,TGTGCCAGCAGTTTTTCGGGGAGCCAAGAGACCCAGTACTTC
few,TRBJ2-4,TRBD1,TRBV28,CASSPTGTAKNIQYF,TGTGCCAGCAGTCCGACAGGGACAGCCAAAAACATTCAGTACTTC
few,TRBJ2-4,TRBD1,TRBV7-8,CASSRPGTGKNIQYF,TGTGCCAGCAGCAGACCCGGGACAGGGAAAAACATTCAGTACTTC
.,TRBJ2-1,TRBD2,TRBV4-2,CASSQDLRAGVFYNEQFF,TGTGCCAGCAGCCAAGACCTGAGAGCGGGAGTGTTCTACAATGAGCAGTTCTTC
many,TRBJ2-1,TRBD2,TRBV2,CASSEAGREGDNEQFF,TGTGCCAGCAGTGAAGCGGGGCGGGAGGGCGACAATGAGCAGTTCTTC
many,TRBJ1-1,.,TRBV18,CASSSARLDTEAFF,TGTGCCAGCTCAAGCGCCAGGTTGGACACTGAAGCTTTCTTT
.,TRBJ2-1,TRBD2,TRBV4-3,CASSQESTGGWTNEQFF,TGCGCCAGCAGCCAAGAATCAACGGGAGGGTGGACCAATGAGCAGTTCTTC
many,TRBJ2-7,.,TRBV20-1,CSARQVLDYEQYF,TGCAGTGCTCGACAGGTTTTAGACTACGAGCAGTACTTC
.,TRBJ1-2,TRBD1,TRBV7-2,CASSPAGTGPLGYTF,TGTGCCAGCAGCCCGGCCGGGACAGGGCCCCTGGGCTACACCTTC
.,TRBJ2-5,TRBD1,TRBV19,CASARGDRVYQETQYF,TGTGCCAGTGCGAGGGGGGACAGGGTGTACCAAGAGACCCAGTACTTC
.,TRBJ2-6,.,TRBV20-1,CSAAPMDSSSGANVLTF,TGCAGTGCCGCCCCAATGGACAGTAGCTCTGGGGCCAACGTCCTGACTTTC
many,TRBJ1-1,.,TRBV27,CASSSQVSEAFF,TGTGCCAGCAGTTCCCAGGTCTCTGAAGCTTTCTTT
few,TRBJ2-5,TRBD2,TRBV5-1,CASSLLASSGGQKTQYF,TGCGCCAGCAGCTTGTTAGCGTCTAGCGGGGGGCAAAAGACCCAGTACTTC
.,TRBJ1-1,TRBD1,TRBV6-2/TRBV6-3,CASSTLRTGINTEAFF,TGTGCCAGCAGTACCCTTAGGACAGGGATTAACACTGAAGCTTTCTTT
few,TRBJ2-5,.,TRBV15,CATSGRLGEETQYF,TGTGCCACCAGCGGCCGGCTAGGGGAAGAGACCCAGTACTTC
few,TRBJ2-1,.,TRBV6-1,CATATESYNEQFF,TGTGCCACCGCGACCGAGTCCTACAATGAGCAGTTCTTC
many,TRBJ2-7,TRBD2,TRBV28,CASSPNRLAGDPYEQYF,TGTGCCAGCAGTCCGAATAGACTAGCGGGAGATCCCTACGAGCAGTACTTC
many,TRBJ1-6,.,TRBV20-1,CSASTDYNSPLHF,TGCAGTGCTAGCACTGATTATAATTCACCCCTCCACTTT
many,TRBJ2-3,.,TRBV11-2,CASSKTDFSDTQYF,TGTGCCAGCAGCAAGACGGACTTTTCAGATACGCAGTATTTT
many,TRBJ2-2,.,TRBV28,CASRTGQLTGELFF,TGTGCCAGCAGGACTGGACAGCTCACCGGGGAGCTGTTTTTT
many,TRBJ1-1,.,TRBV12-3/TRBV12-4,CASSFSSTGLGTEAFF,TGTGCCAGCAGTTTCTCTTCCACAGGGCTGGGAACTGAAGCTTTCTTT
many,TRBJ1-1,.,TRBV28,CASSFGGSNMNTEAFF,TGTGCCAGCAGTTTCGGGGGTTCCAACATGAACACTGAAGCTTTCTTT
.,TRBJ2-3,.,TRBV20-1,CSATNRYTQYF,TGCAGTGCGACCAATCGATATACGCAGTATTTT
.,TRBJ2-3,TRBD2,TRBV5-4,CASRDSSGGSTDTQYF,TGTGCCAGCAGGGATTCTAGCGGGGGATCCACAGATACGCAGTATTTT
.,TRBJ1-6,TRBD1,TRBV10-2,CASWDRENNSPLHF,TGCGCCAGTTGGGACAGGGAAAATAATTCACCCCTCCACTTT
many,TRBJ1-1,.,TRBV6-1,CASSELAGEATEAFF,TGTGCCAGCAGTGAACTTGCAGGGGAGGCCACTGAAGCTTTCTTT
.,TRBJ2-7,TRBD2,TRBV5-1,CASSVGGVYEQYF,TGCGCCAGCAGCGTCGGGGGGGTCTACGAGCAGTACTTC
many,TRBJ2-3,TRBD2,TRBV7-3,CASSPSGTDTQYF,TGTGCCAGCAGTCCTAGCGGGACCGATACGCAGTATTTT
many,TRBJ1-5,.,TRBV6-1,CASSYQHGDQPQHF,TGTGCCAGCAGTTACCAACATGGGGATCAGCCCCAGCATTTT
many,TRBJ2-1,TRBD2,TRBV12-3/TRBV12-4,CASSLGLDLAGGDEQFF,TGTGCCAGCAGTTTAGGTCTGGACCTAGCGGGGGGCGATGAGCAGTTCTTC
.,TRBJ2-1,TRBD1,TRBV10-3,CAITGTDSYNEQFF,TGTGCCATCACCGGGACAGACTCCTACAATGAGCAGTTCTTC
once,TRBJ1-5,.,TRBV20-1,CSASEGAGNQPQHF,TGCAGTGCTAGTGAAGGGGCGGGCAATCAGCCCCAGCATTTT
many,TRBJ1-2,.,TRBV28,CASSPPPTGDHGYTF,TGTGCCAGCAGCCCCCCCCCGACAGGAGATCATGGCTACACCTTC
many,TRBJ1-1,.,TRBV29-1,CSVHGQRNTEAFF,TGCAGCGTTCACGGACAGAGGAACACTGAAGCTTTCTTT
many,TRBJ1-1,.,TRBV5-1,CASSASQGMNTEAFF,TGCGCCAGCAGCGCCTCTCAGGGTATGAACACTGAAGCTTTCTTT
few,TRBJ2-7,.,TRBV6-2/TRBV6-3,CASSYGNFRRAEQYF,TGTGCCAGCAGTTACGGGAATTTTCGAAGGGCCGAGCAGTACTTC
.,TRBJ1-2,.,TRBV29-1,CSAMRDEHYGYTF,TGCAGCGCGATGCGGGACGAGCACTATGGCTACACCTTC
few,TRBJ1-2,.,TRBV10-3,CAISEGLGSNGYTF,TGTGCCATCAGTGAGGGTCTAGGGTCCAATGGCTACACCTTC